The T cell receptor beta chain described here comes from a study of monozygotic twins with inflammatory bowel disease. Study-level results: Telling different T cell subtypes apart from each other was not possible. Sharing of clonotypes with others was lower in IBD patients than in healthy twins, and this was especially so with disease activity.

A word on this clonotype: Its antigen remains unidentified.

Total RNA isolation used whole blood (no T cell sorting was performed). Germline CDR1 and CDR2: SGHTA and FQGNSA. The CDR3 sequence is 14 residues long. Incorporation of UMIs carrying a 6-nucleotide sample barcode was performed by template switching. Reanalyzing the 5' RACE reads, TCRdb keeps one entry per CDR3 protein, without DNA. The sample's table shows around 140,000 distinct CDR3 sequences. V and J are TRBV7-2 and TRBJ2-4. The receptor was derived from a human donor with ulcerative colitis or Crohn's disease, or a healthy co-twin of an affected twin (not recorded which). The material sequenced was blood. This CDR3 is CASSLDSAKNIQYF.